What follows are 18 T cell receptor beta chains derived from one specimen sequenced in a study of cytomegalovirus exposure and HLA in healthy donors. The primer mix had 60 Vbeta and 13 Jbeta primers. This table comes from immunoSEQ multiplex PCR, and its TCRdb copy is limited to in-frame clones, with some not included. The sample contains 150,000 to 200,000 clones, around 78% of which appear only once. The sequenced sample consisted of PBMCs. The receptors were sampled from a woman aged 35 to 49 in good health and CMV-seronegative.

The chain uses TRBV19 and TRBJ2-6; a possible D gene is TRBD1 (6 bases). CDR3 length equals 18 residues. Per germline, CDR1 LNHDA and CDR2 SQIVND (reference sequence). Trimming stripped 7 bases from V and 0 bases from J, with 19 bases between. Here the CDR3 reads CASMPGQGQVSGANVLTF. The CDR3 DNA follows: TGTGCCAGTATGCCGGGACAAGGGCAAGTCTCTGGGGCCAACGTCCTGACTTTC.

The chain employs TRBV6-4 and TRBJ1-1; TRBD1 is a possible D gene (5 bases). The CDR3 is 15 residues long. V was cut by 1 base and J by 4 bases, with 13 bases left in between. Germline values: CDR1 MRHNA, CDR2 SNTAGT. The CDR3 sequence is CASSDWTRGGTEAFF. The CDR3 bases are TGTGCCAGCAGTGACTGGACAAGGGGTGGCACTGAAGCTTTCTTT.

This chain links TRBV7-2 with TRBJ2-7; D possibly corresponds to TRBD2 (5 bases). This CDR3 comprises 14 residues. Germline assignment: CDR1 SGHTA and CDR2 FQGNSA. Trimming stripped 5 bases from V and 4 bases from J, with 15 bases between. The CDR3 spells CASSAYGLIYEQYF. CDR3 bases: TGTGCCAGCAGCGCCTACGGACTGATTTACGAGCAGTACTTC.

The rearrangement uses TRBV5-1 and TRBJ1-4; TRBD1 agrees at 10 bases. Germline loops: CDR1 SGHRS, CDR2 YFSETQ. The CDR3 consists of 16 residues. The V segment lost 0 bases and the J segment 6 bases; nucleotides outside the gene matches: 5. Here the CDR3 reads CASSLGGTGEDEKLFF. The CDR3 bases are TGCGCCAGCAGCTTGGGGGGGACAGGGGAAGATGAAAAACTGTTTTTT.

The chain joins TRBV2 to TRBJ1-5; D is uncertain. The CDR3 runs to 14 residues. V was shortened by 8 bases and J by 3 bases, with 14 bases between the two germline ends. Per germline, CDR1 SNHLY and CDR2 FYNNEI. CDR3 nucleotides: TGTGCCAGCCACGGACGGGGATACAATCAGCCCCAGCATTTT. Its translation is CASHGRGYNQPQHF. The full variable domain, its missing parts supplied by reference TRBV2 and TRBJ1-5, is EPEVTQTPSHQVTQMGQEVILRCVPISNHLYFYWYRQILGQKVEFLVSFYNNEISEKSEIFDDQFSVERPDGSNFTLKIRSTKLEDSAMYFCASHGRGYNQPQHFGDGTRLSIL.

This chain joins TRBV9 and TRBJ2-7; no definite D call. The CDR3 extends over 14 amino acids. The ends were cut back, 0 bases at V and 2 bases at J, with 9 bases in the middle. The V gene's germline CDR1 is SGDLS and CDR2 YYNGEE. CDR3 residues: CASSVGSSTYEQYF. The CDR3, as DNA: TGTGCCAGCAGCGTAGGGAGCAGCACCTACGAGCAGTACTTC.

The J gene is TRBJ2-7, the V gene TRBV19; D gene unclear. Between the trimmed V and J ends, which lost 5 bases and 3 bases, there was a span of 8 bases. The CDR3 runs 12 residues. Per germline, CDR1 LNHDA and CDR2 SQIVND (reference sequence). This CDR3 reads CASSADHYEQYF. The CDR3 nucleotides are TGTGCCAGTAGTGCGGATCACTACGAGCAGTACTTC.

CDR3 residues: CASSFGTGASSSYEQYF. CDR3 DNA sequence: TGTGCCAGCAGTTTCGGGACAGGGGCTTCCTCCTCCTACGAGCAGTACTTC. The V and J genes are TRBV28 and TRBJ2-7, with 10 nucleotides matching TRBD1. The CDR3 runs to 17 residues. The germline gives CDR1 MDHEN, CDR2 SYDVKM. With 3 bases clipped from V and 0 bases from J, the junction kept 8 bases outside the gene matches.

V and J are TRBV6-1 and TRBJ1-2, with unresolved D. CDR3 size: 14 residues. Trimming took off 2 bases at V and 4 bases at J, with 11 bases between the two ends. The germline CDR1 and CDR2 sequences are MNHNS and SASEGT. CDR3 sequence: CASSEYRGIYGYTF. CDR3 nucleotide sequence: TGTGCCAGCAGTGAATACCGGGGTATCTATGGCTACACCTTC.

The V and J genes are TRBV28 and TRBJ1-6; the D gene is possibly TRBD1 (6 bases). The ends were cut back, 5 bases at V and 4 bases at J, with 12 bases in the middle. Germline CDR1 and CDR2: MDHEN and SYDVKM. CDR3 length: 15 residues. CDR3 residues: CASSPYRVYNSPLHF. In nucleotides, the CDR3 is TGTGCCAGCAGTCCGTACAGGGTGTATAATTCACCCCTCCACTTT.

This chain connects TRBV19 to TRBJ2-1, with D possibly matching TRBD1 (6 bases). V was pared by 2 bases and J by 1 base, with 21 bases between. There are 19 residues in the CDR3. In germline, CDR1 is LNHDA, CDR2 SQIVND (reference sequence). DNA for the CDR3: TGTGCCAGTAGTATACATGTTGGTGGGGGCAGAGGTTCCTACAATGAGCAGTTCTTC. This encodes CASSIHVGGGRGSYNEQFF.

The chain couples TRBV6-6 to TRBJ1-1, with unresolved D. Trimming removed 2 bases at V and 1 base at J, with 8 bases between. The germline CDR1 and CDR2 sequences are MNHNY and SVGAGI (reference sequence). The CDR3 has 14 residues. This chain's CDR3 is CASSYPGENTEAFF. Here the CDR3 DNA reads TGTGCCAGCAGTTACCCCGGGGAGAACACTGAAGCTTTCTTT.

CDR3 sequence reads: CATTGGGGSNQPQHF. The DNA for the CDR3 is TGTGCCACCACGGGCGGGGGGGGTAGCAATCAGCCCCAGCATTTT. The rearrangement joins TRBV28 to TRBJ1-5; D is perhaps TRBD1 (5 bases). V lost 10 bases and J lost 0, with 16 bases in between. This CDR3 is 15 amino acids long. The germline V gene encodes CDR1 MDHEN and CDR2 SYDVKM.

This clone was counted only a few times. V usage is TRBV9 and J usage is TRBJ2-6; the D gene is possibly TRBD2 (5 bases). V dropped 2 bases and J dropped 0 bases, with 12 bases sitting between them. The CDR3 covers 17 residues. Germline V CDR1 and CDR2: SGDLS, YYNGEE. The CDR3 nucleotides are TGTGCCAGCAGCGTTGCCGGGGAACACTCTGGGGCCAACGTCCTGACTTTC. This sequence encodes CASSVAGEHSGANVLTF. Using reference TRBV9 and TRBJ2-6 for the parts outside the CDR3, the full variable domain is DSGVTQTPKHLITATGQRVTLRCSPRSGDLSVYWYQQSLDQGLQFLIQYYNGEERAKGNILERFSAQQFPDLHSELNLSSLELGDSALYFCASSVAGEHSGANVLTFGAGSRLTVL.

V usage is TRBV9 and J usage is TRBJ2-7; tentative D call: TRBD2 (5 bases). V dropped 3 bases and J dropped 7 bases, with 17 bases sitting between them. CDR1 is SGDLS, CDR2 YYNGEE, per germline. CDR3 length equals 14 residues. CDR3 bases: TGTGCCAGCAGCGCTTTGGACGCATCGGGGGAGCAGTACTTC. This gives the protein CASSALDASGEQYF.

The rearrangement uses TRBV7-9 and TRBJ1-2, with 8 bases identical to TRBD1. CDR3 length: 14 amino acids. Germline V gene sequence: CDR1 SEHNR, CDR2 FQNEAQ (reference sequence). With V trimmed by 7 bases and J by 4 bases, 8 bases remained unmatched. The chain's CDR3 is CASTPARGLYGYTF. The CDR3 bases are TGTGCCAGCACCCCCGCCAGGGGGCTCTATGGCTACACCTTC.

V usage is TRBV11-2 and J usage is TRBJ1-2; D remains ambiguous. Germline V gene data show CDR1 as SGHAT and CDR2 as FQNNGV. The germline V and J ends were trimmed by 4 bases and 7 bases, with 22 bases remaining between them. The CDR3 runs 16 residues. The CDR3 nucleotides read TGTGCCAGCAGCTCATACCGGAAGACCTCGGAGGGTGGCTACACCTTC. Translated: CASSSYRKTSEGGYTF.

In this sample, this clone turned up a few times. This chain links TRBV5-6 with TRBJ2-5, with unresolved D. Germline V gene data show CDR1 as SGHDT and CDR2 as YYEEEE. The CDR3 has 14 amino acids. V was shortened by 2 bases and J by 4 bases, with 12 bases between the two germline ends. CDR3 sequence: CASSFSLAPETQYF. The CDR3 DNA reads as TGTGCCAGCAGCTTTTCGTTAGCCCCAGAGACCCAGTACTTC.